Listed below are T cell receptor beta chains from one sample, sequenced in a study of shared clonotypes between healthy human individuals. Sequencing was performed with immunoSEQ multiplex PCR; in TCRdb, only in-frame clones are kept and a portion is missing. The top ten clones hold about 0.32% of a sample with about 380,000 clones, 90% to 98% of them seen once. Sequenced: memory CD8+ T cells sorted from blood. These receptors were collected from a man between 25 and 39 years old in good health. Both conserved end residues are part of each CDR3. The D gene is left open where the match is weak. Clone size appears in some rows only: once, few, many, or a class for an expanded clone.

TRBJ2-3 TRBV28 . . TGTGCCAGCAGTTATAGCACAGATACGCAGTATTTT CASSYSTDTQYF
TRBJ2-5 TRBV19 . . TGTGCCAGTAGCAGGGACAAAGAAGAGACCCAGTACTTC CASSRDKEETQYF
TRBJ2-1 TRBV9 . once TGTGCCAGCGGGAATCCCGGCAATGAGCAGTTCTTC CASGNPGNEQFF
TRBJ1-5 TRBV19 TRBD1 . TGTGCCAGTAGTAATAATCCGGGACAGGGCAGCAATCAGCCCCAGCATTTT CASSNNPGQGSNQPQHF
TRBJ2-1 TRBV6-4 TRBD2 . TGTGCCAGCAGTGGTGCGGGGGGAAGCTCCTACAATGAGCAGTTCTTC CASSGAGGSSYNEQFF
TRBJ2-1 TRBV4-1 TRBD2 . TGCGCCAGCAGCCCGACCGGGACTAGCGGGAGGAATGAGCAGTTCTTC CASSPTGTSGRNEQFF
TRBJ1-3 TRBV10-3 . . TGTGCCACGAGTCAGGACTCTGGAAACACCATATATTTT CATSQDSGNTIYF
TRBJ2-3 TRBV28 TRBD2 . TGTGCCATCTCCCTTGCGGGAGGGAGCACAGATACGCAGTATTTT CAISLAGGSTDTQYF
TRBJ2-3 TRBV4-2 TRBD2 . TGTGCCAGCACGGGAGGGGGCACAGATACGCAGTATTTT CASTGGGTDTQYF
TRBJ2-7 TRBV5-4 . . TGTGCCAGCAGCCGCAGGGGCGGGGGACTCTACGAGCAGTACTTC CASSRRGGGLYEQYF
TRBJ1-1 TRBV30 . . TGTGCCTGGAGTGTACCGCGACTAAAGCTCTACACTGAAGCTTTCTTT CAWSVPRLKLYTEAFF
TRBJ2-5 TRBV9 TRBD1 . TGTGCCAGCAGCTTCGGACAGGGTCGAGCAGGGACCCAGTACTTC CASSFGQGRAGTQYF
TRBJ2-7 TRBV6-5 . . TGTGCCAGCAGTTTTTTAAGGAGCTCCTACGAGCAGTACTTC CASSFLRSSYEQYF
TRBJ2-2 TRBV25-1 TRBD2 . TGTGCCAGCAGTGATACTAGCGAGAACACCGGGGAGCTGTTTTTT CASSDTSENTGELFF
TRBJ1-2 TRBV4-1 . . TGCGCCAGCAGCCACAACAGGAATTCGGGGGGCTACACCTTC CASSHNRNSGGYTF
TRBJ2-7 TRBV4-1 . . TGCGCCAGCAGCCAGCCCGGACAGAAATACGAGCAGTACTTC CASSQPGQKYEQYF
TRBJ2-2 TRBV2 . . TGTGCCAGCAGAGTGCTAGTTAACACCGGGGAGCTGTTTTTT CASRVLVNTGELFF
TRBJ2-2 TRBV6-5 TRBD1 . TGTGCCAGCACCCGACAGGGGTCGAACACCGGGGAGCTGTTTTTT CASTRQGSNTGELFF
TRBJ1-5 TRBV28 . . TGTGCCAGCACCGAGGGTCTTAATCAGCCCCAGCATTTT CASTEGLNQPQHF
TRBJ2-7 TRBV28 TRBD1 . TGTGCCAGCAGCTCCCTCCCACAGGGGTACGAGCAGTACTTC CASSSLPQGYEQYF
TRBJ2-7 TRBV2 TRBD2 . TGTGCCAGCACCACTAGCGTCTACGAGCAGTACTTC CASTTSVYEQYF
TRBJ2-7 TRBV28 TRBD2 . TGTGCCAGCAGTTTATGGGAGACTAGCGAACACGAGCAGTACTTC CASSLWETSEHEQYF